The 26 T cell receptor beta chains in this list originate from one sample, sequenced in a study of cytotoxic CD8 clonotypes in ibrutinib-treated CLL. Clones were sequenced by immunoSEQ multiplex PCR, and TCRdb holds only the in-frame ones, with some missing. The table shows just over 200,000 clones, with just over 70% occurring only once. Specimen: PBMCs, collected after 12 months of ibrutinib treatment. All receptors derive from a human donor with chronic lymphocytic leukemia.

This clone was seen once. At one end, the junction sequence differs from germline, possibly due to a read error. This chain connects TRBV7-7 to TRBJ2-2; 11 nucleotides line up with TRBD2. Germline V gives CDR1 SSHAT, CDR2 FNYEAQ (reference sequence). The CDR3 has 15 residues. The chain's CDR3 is CASRPTSGSPGELFF. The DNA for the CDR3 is TGTGCTAGCAGACCTACTAGCGGGAGCCCCGGGGAGCTGTTTTTT. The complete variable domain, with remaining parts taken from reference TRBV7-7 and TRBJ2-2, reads GAGVSQSPRYKVTKRGQDVTLRCDPISSHATLYWYQQALGQGPEFLTYFNYEAQPDKSGLPSDRFSAERPEGSISTLTIQRTEQRDSAMYRCASRPTSGSPGELFFGEGSRLTVL.

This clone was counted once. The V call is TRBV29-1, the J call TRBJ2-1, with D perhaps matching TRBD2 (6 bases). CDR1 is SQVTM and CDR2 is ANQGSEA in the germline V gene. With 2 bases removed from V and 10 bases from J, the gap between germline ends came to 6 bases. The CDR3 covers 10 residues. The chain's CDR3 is CSVERGEQFF. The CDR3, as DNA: TGCAGCGTTGAACGGGGGGAGCAGTTCTTC.

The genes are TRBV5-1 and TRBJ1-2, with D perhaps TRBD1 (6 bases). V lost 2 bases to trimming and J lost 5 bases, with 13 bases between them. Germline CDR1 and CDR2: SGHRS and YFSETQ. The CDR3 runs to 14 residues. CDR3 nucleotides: TGCGCCAGCAGCTTAACTGGGGGCGCTTATGGCTACACCTTC. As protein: CASSLTGGAYGYTF.

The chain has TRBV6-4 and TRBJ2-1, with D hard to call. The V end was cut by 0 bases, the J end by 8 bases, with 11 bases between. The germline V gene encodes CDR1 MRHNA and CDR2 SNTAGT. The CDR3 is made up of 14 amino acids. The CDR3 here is CASSDSNHPYEQFF. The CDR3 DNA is TGTGCCAGCAGTGACTCCAATCACCCGTATGAGCAGTTCTTC.

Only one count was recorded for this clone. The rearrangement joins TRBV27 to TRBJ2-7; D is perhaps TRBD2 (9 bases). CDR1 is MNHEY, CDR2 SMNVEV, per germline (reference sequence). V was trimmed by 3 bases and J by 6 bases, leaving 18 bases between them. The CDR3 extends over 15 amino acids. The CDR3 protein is CASSFRTGRGGEQYF. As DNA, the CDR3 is TGTGCCAGCAGTTTCCGGACAGGGCGGGGGGGCGAGCAGTACTTC.

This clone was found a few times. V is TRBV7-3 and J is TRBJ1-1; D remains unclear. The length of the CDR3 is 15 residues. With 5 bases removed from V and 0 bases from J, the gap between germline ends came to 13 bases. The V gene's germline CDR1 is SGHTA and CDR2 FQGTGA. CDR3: CASSQQSTMNTEAFF. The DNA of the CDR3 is TGTGCCAGCAGCCAACAGAGTACAATGAACACTGAAGCTTTCTTT.

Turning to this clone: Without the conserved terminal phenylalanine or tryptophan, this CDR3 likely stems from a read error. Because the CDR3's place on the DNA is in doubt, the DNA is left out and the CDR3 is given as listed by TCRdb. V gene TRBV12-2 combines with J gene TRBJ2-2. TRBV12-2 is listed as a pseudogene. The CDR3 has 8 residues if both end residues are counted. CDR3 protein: CASSHPVG.

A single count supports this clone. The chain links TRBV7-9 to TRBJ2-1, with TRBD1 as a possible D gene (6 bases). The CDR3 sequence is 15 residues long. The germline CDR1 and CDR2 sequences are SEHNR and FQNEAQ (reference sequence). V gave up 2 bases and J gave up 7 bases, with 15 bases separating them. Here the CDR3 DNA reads TGTGCCAGCAGCTTATCAGGGGCGGGTGAGAATGAGCAGTTCTTC. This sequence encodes CASSLSGAGENEQFF.

CDR3 residues: CASSLQGAGYTF. In DNA form, the CDR3 reads TGTGCCAGTAGTCTCCAGGGGGCTGGCTACACCTTC. The chain links TRBV19 to TRBJ1-2; 8 bases map to TRBD1. The V and J ends lost 5 bases and 7 bases, in that order; junction bases with no gene match: 3. CDR1 is LNHDA, CDR2 SQIVND, per germline (reference sequence). CDR3 size: 12 residues.

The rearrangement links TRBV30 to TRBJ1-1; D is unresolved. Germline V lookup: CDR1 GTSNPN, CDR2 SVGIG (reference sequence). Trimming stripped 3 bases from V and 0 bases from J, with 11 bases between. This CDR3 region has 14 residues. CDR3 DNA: TGTGCCTGGAGAATGGGTGTAATGAACACTGAAGCTTTCTTT. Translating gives CAWRMGVMNTEAFF.

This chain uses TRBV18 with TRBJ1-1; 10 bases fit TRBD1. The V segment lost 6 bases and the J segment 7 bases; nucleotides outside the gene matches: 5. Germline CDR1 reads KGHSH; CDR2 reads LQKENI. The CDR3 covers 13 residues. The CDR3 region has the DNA TGTGCCAGCTCGTGGGGACAGGGGATTGAAGCTTTCTTT. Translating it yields CASSWGQGIEAFF.

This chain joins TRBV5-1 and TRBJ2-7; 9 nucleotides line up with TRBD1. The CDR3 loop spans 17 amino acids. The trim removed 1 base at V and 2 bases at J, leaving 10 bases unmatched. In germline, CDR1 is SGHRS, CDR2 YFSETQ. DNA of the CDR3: TGCGCCAGCAGCTTGTTGGGGAACAGGGGGCCCCCCTACGAGCAGTACTTC. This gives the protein CASSLLGNRGPPYEQYF.

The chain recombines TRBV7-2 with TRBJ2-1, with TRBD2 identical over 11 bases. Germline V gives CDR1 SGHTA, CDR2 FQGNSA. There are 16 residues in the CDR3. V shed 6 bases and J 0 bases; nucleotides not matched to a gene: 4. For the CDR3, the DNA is TGTGCCAGCAGACTTACTAGCGGGAGCTCCTACAATGAGCAGTTCTTC. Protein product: CASRLTSGSSYNEQFF.

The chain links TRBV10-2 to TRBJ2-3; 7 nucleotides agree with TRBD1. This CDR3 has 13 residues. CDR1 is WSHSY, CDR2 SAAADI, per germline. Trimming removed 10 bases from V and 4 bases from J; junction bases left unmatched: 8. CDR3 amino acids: CATRTGAPDTQYF. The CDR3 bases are TGCGCCACAAGGACAGGTGCCCCAGATACGCAGTATTTT.

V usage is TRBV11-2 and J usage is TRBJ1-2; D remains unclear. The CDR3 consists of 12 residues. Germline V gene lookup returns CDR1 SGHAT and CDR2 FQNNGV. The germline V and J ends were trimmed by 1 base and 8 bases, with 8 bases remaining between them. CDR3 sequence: CASSLGGTGYTF. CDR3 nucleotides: TGTGCCAGCAGCTTAGGGGGAACGGGCTACACCTTC.

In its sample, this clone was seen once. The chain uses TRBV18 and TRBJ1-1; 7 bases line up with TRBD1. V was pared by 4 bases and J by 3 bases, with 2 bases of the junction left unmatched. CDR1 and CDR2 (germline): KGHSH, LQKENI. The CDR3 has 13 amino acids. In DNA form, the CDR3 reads TGTGCCAGCTCACGCCAGGGGGACACTGAAGCTTTCTTT. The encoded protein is CASSRQGDTEAFF. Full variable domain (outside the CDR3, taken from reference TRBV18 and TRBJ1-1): NAGVMQNPRHLVRRRGQEARLRCSPMKGHSHVYWYRQLPEEGLKFMVYLQKENIIDESGMPKERFSAEFPKEGPSILRIQQVVRGDSAAYFCASSRQGDTEAFFGQGTRLTVV.

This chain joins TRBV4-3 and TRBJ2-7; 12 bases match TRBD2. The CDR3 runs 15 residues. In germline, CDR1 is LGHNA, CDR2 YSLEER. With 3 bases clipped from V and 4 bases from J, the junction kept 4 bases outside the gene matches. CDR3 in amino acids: CASSQAGTSGYEQYF. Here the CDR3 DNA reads TGCGCCAGCAGCCAGGCCGGGACTAGCGGGTACGAGCAGTACTTC.

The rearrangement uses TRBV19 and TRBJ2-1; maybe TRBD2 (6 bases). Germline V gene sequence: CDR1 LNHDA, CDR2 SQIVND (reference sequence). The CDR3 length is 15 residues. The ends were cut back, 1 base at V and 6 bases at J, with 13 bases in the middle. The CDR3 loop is CASSIAAGLGNEQFF. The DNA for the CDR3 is TGTGCCAGTAGTATAGCGGCGGGATTGGGCAATGAGCAGTTCTTC.

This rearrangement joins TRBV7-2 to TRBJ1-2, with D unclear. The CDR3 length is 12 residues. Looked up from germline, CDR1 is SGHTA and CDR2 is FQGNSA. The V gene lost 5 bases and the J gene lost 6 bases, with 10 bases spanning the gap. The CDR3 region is CASSLRYHGYTF. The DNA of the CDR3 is TGTGCCAGCAGCCTCCGTTATCATGGCTACACCTTC.

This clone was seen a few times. The DNA of the CDR3 is TGTGCCAGCAGCCCCGGACAGGGGGGGACCCAGTACTTC. Protein sequence: CASSPGQGGTQYF. The rearrangement links TRBV5-4 to TRBJ2-5; 10 nucleotides line up with TRBD1. J was trimmed by 7 bases and V by 4 bases; bases with no gene match: 4. Per germline, CDR1 SGHNT and CDR2 YYREEE (reference sequence). This CDR3 is built from 13 residues.

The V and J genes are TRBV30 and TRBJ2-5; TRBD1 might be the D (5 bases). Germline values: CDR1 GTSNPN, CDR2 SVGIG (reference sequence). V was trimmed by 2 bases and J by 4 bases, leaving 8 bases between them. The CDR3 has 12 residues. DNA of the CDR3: TGTGCCTGGAGTCCCCAGGGAGAGACCCAGTACTTC. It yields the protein CAWSPQGETQYF.

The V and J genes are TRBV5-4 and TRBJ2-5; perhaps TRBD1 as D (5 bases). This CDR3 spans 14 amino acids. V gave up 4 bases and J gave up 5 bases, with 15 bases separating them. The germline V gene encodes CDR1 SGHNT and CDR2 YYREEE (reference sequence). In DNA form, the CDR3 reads TGTGCCAGCAGCCACCGACAGTCTATGGAGACCCAGTACTTC. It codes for CASSHRQSMETQYF.

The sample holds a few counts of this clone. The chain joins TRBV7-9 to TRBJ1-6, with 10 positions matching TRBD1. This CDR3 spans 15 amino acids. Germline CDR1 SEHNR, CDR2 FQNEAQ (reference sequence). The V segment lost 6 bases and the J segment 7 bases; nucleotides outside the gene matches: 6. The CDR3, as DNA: TGTGCCAGCAGACGAGGACAGGGGGAAAATTCACCCCTCCACTTT. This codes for CASRRGQGENSPLHF.

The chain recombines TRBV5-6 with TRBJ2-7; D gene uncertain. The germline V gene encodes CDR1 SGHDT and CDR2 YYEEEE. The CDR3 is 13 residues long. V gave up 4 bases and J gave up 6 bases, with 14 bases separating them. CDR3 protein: CASSPGEQSEQYF. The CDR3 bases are TGTGCCAGCAGCCCTGGAGAACAGAGCGAGCAGTACTTC. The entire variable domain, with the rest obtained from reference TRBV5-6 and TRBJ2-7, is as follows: DAGVTQSPTHLIKTRGQQVTLRCSPKSGHDTVSWYQQALGQGPQFIFQYYEEEERQRGNFPDRFSGHQFPNYSSELNVNALLLGDSALYLCASSPGEQSEQYFGPGTRLTVT.

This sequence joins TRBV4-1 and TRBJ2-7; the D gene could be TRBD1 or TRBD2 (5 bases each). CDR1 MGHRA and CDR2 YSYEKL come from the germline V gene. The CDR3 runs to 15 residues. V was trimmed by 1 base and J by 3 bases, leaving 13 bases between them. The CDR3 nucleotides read TGCGCCAGCAGCCAAGGAGGGCAGGGCATCTACGAGCAGTACTTC. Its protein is CASSQGGQGIYEQYF.

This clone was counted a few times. In nucleotides, the CDR3 is TGTGCCAGCAGCCCGGGACAGGGACGGACTGAAGCTTTCTTT. Residues: CASSPGQGRTEAFF. The genes are TRBV9 and TRBJ1-1, with 9 positions matching TRBD1. With 4 bases clipped from V and 5 bases from J, the junction kept 6 bases outside the gene matches. This CDR3 is built from 14 residues. Germline loops: CDR1 SGDLS, CDR2 YYNGEE.